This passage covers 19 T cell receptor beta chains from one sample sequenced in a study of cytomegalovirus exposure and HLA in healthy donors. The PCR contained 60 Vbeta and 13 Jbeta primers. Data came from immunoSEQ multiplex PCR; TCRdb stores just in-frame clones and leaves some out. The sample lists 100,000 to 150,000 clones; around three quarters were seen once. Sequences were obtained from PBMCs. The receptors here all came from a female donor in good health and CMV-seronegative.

DNA for the CDR3: TGTGCCAGTATAGATAGTACCGATACGCAGTATTTT. Its protein is CASIDSTDTQYF. The chain is built from TRBV19 and TRBJ2-3, with D hard to call. The germline V gene has CDR1 LNHDA and CDR2 SQIVND (reference sequence). CDR3 length: 12 amino acids. V was pared by 7 bases and J by 6 bases, with 11 bases between.

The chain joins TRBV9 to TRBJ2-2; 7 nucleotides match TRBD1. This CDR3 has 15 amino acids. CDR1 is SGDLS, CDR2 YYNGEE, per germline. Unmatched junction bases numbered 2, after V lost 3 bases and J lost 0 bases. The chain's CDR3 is CASSAGTANTGELFF. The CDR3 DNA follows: TGTGCCAGCAGCGCCGGGACAGCGAACACCGGGGAGCTGTTTTTT. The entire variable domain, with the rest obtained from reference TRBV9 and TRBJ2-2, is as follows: DSGVTQTPKHLITATGQRVTLRCSPRSGDLSVYWYQQSLDQGLQFLIQYYNGEERAKGNILERFSAQQFPDLHSELNLSSLELGDSALYFCASSAGTANTGELFFGEGSRLTVL.

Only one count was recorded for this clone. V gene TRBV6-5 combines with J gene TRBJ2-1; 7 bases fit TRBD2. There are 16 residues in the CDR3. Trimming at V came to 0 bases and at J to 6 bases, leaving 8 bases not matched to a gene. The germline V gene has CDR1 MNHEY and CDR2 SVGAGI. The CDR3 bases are TGTGCCAGCAGTTACTCGAGGGACGGCGGGGGCAATGAGCAGTTCTTC. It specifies CASSYSRDGGGNEQFF.

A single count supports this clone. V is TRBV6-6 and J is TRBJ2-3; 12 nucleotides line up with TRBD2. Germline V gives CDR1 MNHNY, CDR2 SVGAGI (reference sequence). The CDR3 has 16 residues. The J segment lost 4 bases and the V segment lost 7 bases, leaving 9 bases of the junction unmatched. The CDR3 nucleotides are TGTGCCAGCACCCCCTTGACTAGCGGGAGCGCAGATACGCAGTATTTT. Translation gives CASTPLTSGSADTQYF.

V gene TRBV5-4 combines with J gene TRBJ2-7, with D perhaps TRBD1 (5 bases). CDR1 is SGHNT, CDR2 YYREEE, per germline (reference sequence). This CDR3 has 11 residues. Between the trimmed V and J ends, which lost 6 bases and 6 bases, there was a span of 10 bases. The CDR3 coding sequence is TGTGCCAGCATCCAGGGCGGCGAGCAGTACTTC. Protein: CASIQGGEQYF.

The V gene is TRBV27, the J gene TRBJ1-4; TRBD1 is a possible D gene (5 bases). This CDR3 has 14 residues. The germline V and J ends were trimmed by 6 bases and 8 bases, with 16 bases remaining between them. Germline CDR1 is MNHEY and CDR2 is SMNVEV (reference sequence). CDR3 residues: CASRTAGEGEKLFF. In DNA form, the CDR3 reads TGTGCCAGCAGGACGGCGGGGGAGGGGGAAAAACTGTTTTTT.

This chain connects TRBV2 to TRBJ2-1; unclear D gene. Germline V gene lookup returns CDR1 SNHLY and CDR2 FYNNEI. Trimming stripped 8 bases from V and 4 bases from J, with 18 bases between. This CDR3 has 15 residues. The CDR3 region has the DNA TGTGCCAGCTCCCAGAATGGTCGTATGTACAATGAGCAGTTCTTC. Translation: CASSQNGRMYNEQFF.

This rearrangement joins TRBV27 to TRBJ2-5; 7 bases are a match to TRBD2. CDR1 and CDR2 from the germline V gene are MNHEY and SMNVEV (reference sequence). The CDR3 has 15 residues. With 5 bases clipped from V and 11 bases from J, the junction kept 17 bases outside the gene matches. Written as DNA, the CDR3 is TGTGCCAGCAGTACCCGGGTAACCGGGGGGAGGGAGCAGTACTTC. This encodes CASSTRVTGGREQYF.

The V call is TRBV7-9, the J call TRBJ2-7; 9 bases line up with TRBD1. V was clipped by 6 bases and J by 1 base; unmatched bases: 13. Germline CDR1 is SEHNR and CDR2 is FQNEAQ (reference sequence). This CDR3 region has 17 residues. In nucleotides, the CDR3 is TGTGCCAGCAGTTCCCCCTTGGGGGGACAGGGTTCCTACGAGCAGTACTTC. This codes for CASSSPLGGQGSYEQYF.

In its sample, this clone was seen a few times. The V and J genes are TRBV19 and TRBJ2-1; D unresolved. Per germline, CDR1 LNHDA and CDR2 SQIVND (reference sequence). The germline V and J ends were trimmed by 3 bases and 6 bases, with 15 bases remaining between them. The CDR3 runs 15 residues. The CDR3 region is CASSINARIGNEQFF. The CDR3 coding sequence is TGTGCCAGTAGTATCAACGCCAGAATTGGCAATGAGCAGTTCTTC.

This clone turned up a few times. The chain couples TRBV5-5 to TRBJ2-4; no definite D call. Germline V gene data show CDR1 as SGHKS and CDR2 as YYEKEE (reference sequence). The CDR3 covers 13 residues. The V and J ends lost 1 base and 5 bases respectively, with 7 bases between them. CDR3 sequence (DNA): TGTGCCAGCAGCTTGAACTCTCAAAACATTCAGTACTTC. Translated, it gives CASSLNSQNIQYF.

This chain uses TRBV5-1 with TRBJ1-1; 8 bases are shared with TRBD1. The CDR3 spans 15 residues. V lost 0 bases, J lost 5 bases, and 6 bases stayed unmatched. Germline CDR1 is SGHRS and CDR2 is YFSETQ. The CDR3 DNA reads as TGCGCCAGCAGCTTGGTTGGACAGGGTCGAACTGAAGCTTTCTTT. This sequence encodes CASSLVGQGRTEAFF.

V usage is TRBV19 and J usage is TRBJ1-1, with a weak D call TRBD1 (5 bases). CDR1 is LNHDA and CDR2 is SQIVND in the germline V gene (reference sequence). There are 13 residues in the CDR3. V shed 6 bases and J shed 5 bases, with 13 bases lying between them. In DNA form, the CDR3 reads TGTGCCAGTAGGGATCGGGGGTGGACTGAAGCTTTCTTT. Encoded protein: CASRDRGWTEAFF.

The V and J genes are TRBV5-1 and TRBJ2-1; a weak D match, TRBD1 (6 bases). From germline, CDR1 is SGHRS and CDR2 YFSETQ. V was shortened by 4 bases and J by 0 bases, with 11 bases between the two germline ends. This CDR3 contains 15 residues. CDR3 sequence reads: CASSAETGSYNEQFF. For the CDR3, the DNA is TGCGCCAGCAGCGCGGAGACAGGCTCCTACAATGAGCAGTTCTTC. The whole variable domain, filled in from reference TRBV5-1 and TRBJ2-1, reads KAGVTQTPRYLIKTRGQQVTLSCSPISGHRSVSWYQQTPGQGLQFLFEYFSETQRNKGNFPGRFSGRQFSNSRSEMNVSTLELGDSALYLCASSAETGSYNEQFFGPGTRLTVL.

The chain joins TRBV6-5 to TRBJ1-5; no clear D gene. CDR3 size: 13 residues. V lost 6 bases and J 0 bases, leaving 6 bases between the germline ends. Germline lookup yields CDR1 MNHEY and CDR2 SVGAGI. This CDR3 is CASRQDSNQPQHF. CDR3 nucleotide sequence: TGTGCCAGCAGGCAGGATAGCAATCAGCCCCAGCATTTT.

The CDR3 spells CASGGPTREKLFF. CDR3 nucleotides: TGTGCCAGCGGGGGCCCCACCCGGGAAAAACTGTTTTTT. The chain couples TRBV6-5 to TRBJ1-4, with D tentatively TRBD1 (6 bases). CDR1 and CDR2 (germline): MNHEY, SVGAGI. This CDR3 region has 13 residues. V lost 8 bases to trimming and J lost 8 bases, with 15 bases between them.

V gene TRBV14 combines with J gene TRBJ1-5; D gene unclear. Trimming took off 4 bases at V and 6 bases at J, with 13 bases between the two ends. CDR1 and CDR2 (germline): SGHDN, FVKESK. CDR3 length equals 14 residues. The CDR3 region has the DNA TGTGCCAGCAGCCTTTCGGGGAATACTCAGCCCCAGCATTTT. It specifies CASSLSGNTQPQHF.

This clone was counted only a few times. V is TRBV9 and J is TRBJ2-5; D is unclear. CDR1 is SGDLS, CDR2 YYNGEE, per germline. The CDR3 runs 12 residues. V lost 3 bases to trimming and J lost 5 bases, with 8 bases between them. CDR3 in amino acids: CASSDRAETQYF. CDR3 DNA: TGTGCCAGCAGCGACAGAGCCGAGACCCAGTACTTC. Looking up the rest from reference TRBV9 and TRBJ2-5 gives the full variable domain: DSGVTQTPKHLITATGQRVTLRCSPRSGDLSVYWYQQSLDQGLQFLIQYYNGEERAKGNILERFSAQQFPDLHSELNLSSLELGDSALYFCASSDRAETQYFGPGTRLLVL.

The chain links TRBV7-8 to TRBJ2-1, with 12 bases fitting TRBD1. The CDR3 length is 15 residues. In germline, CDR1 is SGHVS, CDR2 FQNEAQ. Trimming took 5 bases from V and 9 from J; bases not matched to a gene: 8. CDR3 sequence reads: CASSLRDRGLGEQFF. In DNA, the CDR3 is TGTGCCAGCAGCCTTCGGGACAGGGGGCTTGGTGAGCAGTTCTTC.